This T cell receptor beta chain emerged from a study of shared clonotypes between healthy human individuals. As for the study in general: Two women and a few men aged 18 to 49 served as donors.

The CDR3 consists of 16 residues. The germline V and J ends were trimmed by 5 bases and 4 bases, with 20 bases remaining between them. CDR1 and CDR2 (germline): MGHDK, SYGVNS. The data were produced by immunoSEQ multiplex PCR, yet TCRdb's version contains in-frame clones alone and is incomplete. The sample lists 2 million to 2.5 million clones; approximately 95% were seen once. The donors were adults (healthy and HIV-negative) with no recent acute infections or vaccinations. The gene calls are TRBV25-1 and TRBJ1-2, with D possibly matching TRBD1 (6 bases). This receptor was obtained from a man aged 18 to 30 in good health. Some clones in this sample may be carry-over from other donors' samples. Specimen: naive CD4+ T cells from PBMCs. Subset: CD45RA+ positively selected. The CDR3 loop reads CASSLGGQQSTYGYTF. In DNA, the CDR3 is TGTGCCAGCAGTTTAGGGGGACAACAATCCACCTATGGCTACACCTTC.